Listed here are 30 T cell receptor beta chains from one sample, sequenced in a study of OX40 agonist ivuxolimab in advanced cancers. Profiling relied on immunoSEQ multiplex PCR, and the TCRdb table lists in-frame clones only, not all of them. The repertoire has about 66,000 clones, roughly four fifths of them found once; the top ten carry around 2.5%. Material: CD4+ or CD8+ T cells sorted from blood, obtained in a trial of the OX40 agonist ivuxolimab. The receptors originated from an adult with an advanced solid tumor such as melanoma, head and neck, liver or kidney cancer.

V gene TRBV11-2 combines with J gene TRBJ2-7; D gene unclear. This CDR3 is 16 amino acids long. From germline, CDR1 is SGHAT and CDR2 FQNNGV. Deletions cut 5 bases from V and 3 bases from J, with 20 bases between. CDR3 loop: CASSARLVRKDYEQYF. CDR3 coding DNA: TGTGCCAGCAGCGCAAGGCTGGTTAGGAAGGACTACGAGCAGTACTTC.

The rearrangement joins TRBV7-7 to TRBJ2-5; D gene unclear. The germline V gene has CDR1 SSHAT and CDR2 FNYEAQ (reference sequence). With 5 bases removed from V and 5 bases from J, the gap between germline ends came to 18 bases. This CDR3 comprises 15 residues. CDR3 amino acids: CASSRHLSPDETQYF. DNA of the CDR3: TGTGCCAGCAGCCGTCACCTATCACCGGACGAGACCCAGTACTTC.

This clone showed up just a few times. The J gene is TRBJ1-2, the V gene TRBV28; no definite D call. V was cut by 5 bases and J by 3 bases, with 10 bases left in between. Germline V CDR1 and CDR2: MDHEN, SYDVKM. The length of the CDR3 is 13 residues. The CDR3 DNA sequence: TGTGCCAGCAGTCATCGGTCGCACTATGGCTACACCTTC. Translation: CASSHRSHYGYTF.

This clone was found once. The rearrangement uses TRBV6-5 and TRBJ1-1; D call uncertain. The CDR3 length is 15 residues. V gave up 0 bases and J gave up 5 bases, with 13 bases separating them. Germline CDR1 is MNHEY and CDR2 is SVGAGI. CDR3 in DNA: TGTGCCAGCAGTTACTCGGGCAACGTCCGGACTGAAGCTTTCTTT. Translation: CASSYSGNVRTEAFF.

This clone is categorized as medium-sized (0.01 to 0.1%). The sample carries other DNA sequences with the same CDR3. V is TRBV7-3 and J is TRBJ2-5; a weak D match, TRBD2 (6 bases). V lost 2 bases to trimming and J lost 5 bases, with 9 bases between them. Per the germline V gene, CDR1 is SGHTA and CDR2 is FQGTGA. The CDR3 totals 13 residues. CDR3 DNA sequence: TGTGCCAGCAGCTTAGGGCGGGACGAGACCCAGTACTTC. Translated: CASSLGRDETQYF.

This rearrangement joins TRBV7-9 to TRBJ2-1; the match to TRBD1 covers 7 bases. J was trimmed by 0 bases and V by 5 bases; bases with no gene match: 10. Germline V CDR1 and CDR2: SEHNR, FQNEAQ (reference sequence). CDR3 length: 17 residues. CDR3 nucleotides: TGTGCCAGCAGCACCCTTCATGGGACAGACTCCTACAATGAGCAGTTCTTC. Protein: CASSTLHGTDSYNEQFF.

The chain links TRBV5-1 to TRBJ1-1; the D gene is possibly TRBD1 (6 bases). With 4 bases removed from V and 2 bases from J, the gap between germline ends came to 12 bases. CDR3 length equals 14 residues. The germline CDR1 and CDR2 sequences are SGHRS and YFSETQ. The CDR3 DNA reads TGCGCCAGCAGCCCCGGGACAATAAACACTGAAGCTTTCTTT. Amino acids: CASSPGTINTEAFF.

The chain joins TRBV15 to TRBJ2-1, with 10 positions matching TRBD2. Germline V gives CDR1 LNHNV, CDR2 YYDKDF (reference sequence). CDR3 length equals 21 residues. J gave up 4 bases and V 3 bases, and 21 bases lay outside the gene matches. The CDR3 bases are TGTGCCACCAGCAGGGACACCCCCGCGGCTAGCGGGAGATTATTGTACAATGAGCAGTTCTTC. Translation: CATSRDTPAASGRLLYNEQFF.

CDR3 sequence reads: CASSLIAGSYEQYF. As DNA, the CDR3 is TGCGCCAGCAGCTTGATAGCGGGTTCCTACGAGCAGTACTTC. This chain connects TRBV5-1 to TRBJ2-7, with 7 bases aligning to TRBD2. The CDR3 runs 14 residues. With V trimmed by 1 base and J by 1 base, 2 bases remained unmatched. Germline V gene lookup returns CDR1 SGHRS and CDR2 YFSETQ.

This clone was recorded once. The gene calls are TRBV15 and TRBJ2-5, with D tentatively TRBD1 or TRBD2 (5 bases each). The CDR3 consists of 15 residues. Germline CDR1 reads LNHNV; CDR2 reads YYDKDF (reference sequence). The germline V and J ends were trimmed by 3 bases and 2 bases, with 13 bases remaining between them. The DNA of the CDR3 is TGTGCCACCAGCAGGTTAAGCGGACAACAAGAGACCCAGTACTTC. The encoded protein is CATSRLSGQQETQYF.

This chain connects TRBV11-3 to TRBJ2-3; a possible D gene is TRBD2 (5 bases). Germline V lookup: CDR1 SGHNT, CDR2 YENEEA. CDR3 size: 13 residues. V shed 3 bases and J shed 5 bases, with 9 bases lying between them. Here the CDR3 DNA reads TGTGCCAGCAGCTTTAACCGGGGAGATACGCAGTATTTT. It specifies CASSFNRGDTQYF.

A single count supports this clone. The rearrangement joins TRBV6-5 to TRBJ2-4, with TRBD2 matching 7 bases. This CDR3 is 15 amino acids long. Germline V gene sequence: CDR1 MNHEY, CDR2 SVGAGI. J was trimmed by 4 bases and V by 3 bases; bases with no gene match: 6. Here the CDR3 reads CASSYFRGVKNIQYF. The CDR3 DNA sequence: TGTGCCAGCAGTTATTTCCGGGGGGTTAAAAACATTCAGTACTTC.

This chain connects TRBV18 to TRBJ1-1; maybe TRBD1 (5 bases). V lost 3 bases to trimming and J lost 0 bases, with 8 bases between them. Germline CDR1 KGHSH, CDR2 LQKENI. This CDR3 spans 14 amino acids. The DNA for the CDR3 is TGTGCCAGCTCACCCGGGACGGTGAACACTGAAGCTTTCTTT. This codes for CASSPGTVNTEAFF.

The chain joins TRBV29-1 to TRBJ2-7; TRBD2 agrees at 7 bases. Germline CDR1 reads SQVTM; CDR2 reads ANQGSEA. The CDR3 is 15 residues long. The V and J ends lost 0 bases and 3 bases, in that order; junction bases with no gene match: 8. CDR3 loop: CSVEEAGSGNYEQYF. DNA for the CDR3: TGCAGCGTTGAAGAAGCGGGAAGCGGGAACTACGAGCAGTACTTC.

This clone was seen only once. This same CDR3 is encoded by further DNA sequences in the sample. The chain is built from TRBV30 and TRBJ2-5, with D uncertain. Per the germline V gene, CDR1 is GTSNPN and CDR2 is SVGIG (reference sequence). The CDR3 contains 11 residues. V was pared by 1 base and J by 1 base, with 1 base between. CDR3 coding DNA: TGTGCCTGGAGTGGCCAAGAGACCCAGTACTTC. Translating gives CAWSGQETQYF.

The CDR3 DNA is TGCAGCGTTGAAAACCCCGGGACTAGCGGGACAGGCTACGAGCAGTACTTC. Encoded protein: CSVENPGTSGTGYEQYF. This chain links TRBV29-1 with TRBJ2-7; TRBD2 aligns across 13 bases. CDR1 is SQVTM, CDR2 ANQGSEA, per germline. This CDR3 is built from 17 residues. V was pared by 2 bases and J by 3 bases, with 10 bases of the junction left unmatched.

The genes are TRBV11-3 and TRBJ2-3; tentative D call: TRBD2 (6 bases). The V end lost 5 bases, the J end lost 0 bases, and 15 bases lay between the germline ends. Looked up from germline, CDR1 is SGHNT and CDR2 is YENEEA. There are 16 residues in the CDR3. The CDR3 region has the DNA TGTGCCAGCAGCCCCCAGGGAGGCCCTAGCACAGATACGCAGTATTTT. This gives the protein CASSPQGGPSTDTQYF.

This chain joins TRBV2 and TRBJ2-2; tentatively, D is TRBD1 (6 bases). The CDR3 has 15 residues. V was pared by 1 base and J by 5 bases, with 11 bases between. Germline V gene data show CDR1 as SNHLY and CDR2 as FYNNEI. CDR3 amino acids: CASSEDRTATGELFF. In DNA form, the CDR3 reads TGTGCCAGCAGTGAAGATAGGACAGCAACCGGGGAGCTGTTTTTT.

The CDR3 spells CASSLGGLETQYF. In DNA, the CDR3 is TGCGCCAGCAGCTTGGGGGGGCTCGAGACCCAGTACTTC. The chain carries TRBV5-1 and TRBJ2-5; D perhaps matches TRBD1 (6 bases). V lost 0 bases and J 5 bases, leaving 8 bases between the germline ends. The CDR3 contains 13 residues. Germline loops: CDR1 SGHRS, CDR2 YFSETQ.

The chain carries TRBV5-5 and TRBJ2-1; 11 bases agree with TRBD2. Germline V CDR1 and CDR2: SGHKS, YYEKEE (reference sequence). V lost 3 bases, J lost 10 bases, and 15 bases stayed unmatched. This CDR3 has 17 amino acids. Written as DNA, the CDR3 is TGTGCCAGCAGCTCGGGGGAGCTAGCGGGAGGCCCATGGGAGCAGTTCTTC. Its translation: CASSSGELAGGPWEQFF. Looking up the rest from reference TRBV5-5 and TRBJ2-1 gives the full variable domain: DAGVTQSPTHLIKTRGQQVTLRCSPISGHKSVSWYQQVLGQGPQFIFQYYEKEERGRGNFPDRFSARQFPNYSSELNVNALLLGDSALYLCASSSGELAGGPWEQFFGPGTRLTVL.

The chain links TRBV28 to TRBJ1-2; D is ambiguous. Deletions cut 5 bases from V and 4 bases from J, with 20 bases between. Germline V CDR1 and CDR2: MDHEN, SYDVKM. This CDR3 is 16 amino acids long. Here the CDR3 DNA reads TGTGCCAGCAGTGGCCCCCGGGCACGGACTACCTATGGCTACACCTTC. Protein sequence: CASSGPRARTTYGYTF.

For the CDR3, the DNA is TGTGCCAGCAGCAAAGGTGCCGGCCCCCGGGCCAAAAACATTCAGTACTTC. Its translation is CASSKGAGPRAKNIQYF. The chain combines TRBV21-1 with TRBJ2-4. TRBV21-1 is termed a pseudogene. This CDR3 is built from 17 residues.

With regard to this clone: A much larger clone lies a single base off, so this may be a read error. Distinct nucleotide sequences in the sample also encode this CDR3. The CDR3 region has the DNA TGTGCCAGCAGTTCAGGGGTAGGCTACACCTTT. Its translation: CASSSGVGYTF. The chain recombines TRBV7-9 with TRBJ1-2; TRBD1 is a possible D gene (6 bases). Germline V lookup: CDR1 SEHNR, CDR2 FQNEAQ (reference sequence). The CDR3 runs 11 residues.

CDR3 DNA sequence: TGCGCCAGCAGCCAAGATTCTAGCCGAGAGACCCAGTACTTC. Protein sequence: CASSQDSSRETQYF. The chain is built from TRBV4-3 and TRBJ2-5, with a possible D match to TRBD2 (5 bases). This CDR3 region has 14 residues. CDR1 and CDR2 from the germline V gene are LGHNA and YSLEER. Trimming left V 0 bases short and J 4 bases short, with 9 bases between.

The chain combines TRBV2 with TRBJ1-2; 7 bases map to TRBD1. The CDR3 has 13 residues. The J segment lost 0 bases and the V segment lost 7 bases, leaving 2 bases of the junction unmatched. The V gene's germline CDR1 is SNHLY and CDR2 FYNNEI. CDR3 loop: CASTQGANYGYTF. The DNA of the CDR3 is TGTGCCAGCACCCAGGGGGCTAACTATGGCTACACCTTC.

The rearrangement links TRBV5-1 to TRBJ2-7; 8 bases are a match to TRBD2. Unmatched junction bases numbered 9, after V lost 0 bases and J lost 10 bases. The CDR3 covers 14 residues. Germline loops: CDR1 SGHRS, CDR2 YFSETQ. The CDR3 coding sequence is TGCGCCAGCAGCTTGGCCCCGGGGGGGGAGACACAGTACTTC. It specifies CASSLAPGGETQYF.

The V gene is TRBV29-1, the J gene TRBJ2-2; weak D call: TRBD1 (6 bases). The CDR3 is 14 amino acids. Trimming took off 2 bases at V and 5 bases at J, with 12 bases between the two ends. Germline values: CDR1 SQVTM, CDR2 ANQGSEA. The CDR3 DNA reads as TGCAGCGTTGAAAAAACACAGGGTACCGGGGAGCTGTTTTTT. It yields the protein CSVEKTQGTGELFF.

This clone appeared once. The CDR3 nucleotides are TGCGCCAGCAGTGACCTCGTGACAAACTCTGGAAACACCATATATTTT. Translation: CASSDLVTNSGNTIYF. The chain is built from TRBV10-2 and TRBJ1-3; D unresolved. Trimming took 3 bases from V and 0 from J, leaving 12 bases between them. Germline V CDR1 and CDR2: WSHSY, SAAADI. The CDR3 contains 16 residues.

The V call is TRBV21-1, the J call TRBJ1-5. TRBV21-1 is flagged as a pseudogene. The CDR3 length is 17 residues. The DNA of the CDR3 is TGTGCCAGCAGCAAGGGACGGACACGGTATAGCAATCAGCCCCAGCATTTT. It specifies CASSKGRTRYSNQPQHF.

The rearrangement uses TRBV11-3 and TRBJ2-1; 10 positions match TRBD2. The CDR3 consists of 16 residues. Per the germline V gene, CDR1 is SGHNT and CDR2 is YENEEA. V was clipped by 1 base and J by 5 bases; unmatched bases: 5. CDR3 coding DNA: TGTGCCAGCAGCTTAGTACTAGCGGGGCTTGACAATGAGCAGTTCTTC. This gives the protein CASSLVLAGLDNEQFF.